This entry concerns a single T cell receptor (beta chain). The PCR used 60 Vbeta and 13 Jbeta primers. Profiling relied on immunoSEQ multiplex PCR, and the TCRdb table lists in-frame clones only, not all of them. The sample has approximately 130,000 clones, 81% seen once; the top ten hold around 1.8%. The sample belongs to a study of cytomegalovirus exposure and HLA in healthy donors. Study overall: Some 180 million T cells yielded some 120 million unique TCR beta sequences in earlier analysis.

V was pared by 5 bases and J by 5 bases, with 19 bases of the junction left unmatched. CDR3 length: 18 residues. Germline V gives CDR1 LNHNV, CDR2 YYDKDF (reference sequence). The TCR originated in a young man in good health and CMV-seronegative. Sequenced: PBMCs. This chain uses TRBV15 with TRBJ2-7; 9 bases line up with TRBD1. The CDR3 protein is CATSERPGTGLPENEQYF. The CDR3 nucleotides read TGTGCCACCAGCGAACGTCCCGGGACAGGGTTGCCCGAAAACGAGCAGTACTTC.